The 17 T cell receptor beta chains in this list originate from one sample, sequenced in a study of T cells in Graves' hyperthyroidism and ophthalmopathy. The source material, RNA transcripts, was used to amplify TCR beta CDR3 regions. Using the HTBI primer set, a first-round RT-PCR was run on the TCR CDR3. TCRdb reanalysed the multiplex PCR reads using MiXCR and keeps one entry per CDR3 protein. This table holds about 610,000 distinct CDR3 sequences, over 12% found once. The source material was blood. These receptors were taken from a woman aged 40 to 50 with Graves' ophthalmopathy.

At least ten counts were recorded for this clonotype. The rearrangement uses TRBV20-1 and TRBJ1-5; 7 nucleotides line up with TRBD1. CDR3 length: 14 amino acids. Germline V gene data show CDR1 as DFQATT and CDR2 as SNEGSKA (reference sequence). Trimming at V came to 6 bases and at J to 1 base, leaving 6 bases not matched to a gene. CDR3 DNA: TGCAGTGCGGCCCCGGGACAGAGCAATCAGCCCCAGCATTTT. Its translation: CSAAPGQSNQPQHF.

A few counts support this clonotype. This chain connects TRBV7-9 to TRBJ1-1; D unclear. CDR1 is SEHNR and CDR2 is FQNEAQ in the germline V gene (reference sequence). This CDR3 is built from 14 residues. Trimming stripped 4 bases from V and 5 bases from J, with 14 bases between. The chain's CDR3 is CASSSGSPRTEAFF. The CDR3, as DNA: TGTGCCAGCAGCTCGGGGAGTCCGAGAACTGAAGCTTTCTTT.

This clonotype was counted ten times or more. A much bigger clone sits one base away, suggesting this may be a read error. This chain connects TRBV7-9 to TRBJ1-1; D perhaps matches TRBD1 (5 bases). The germline CDR1 and CDR2 sequences are SEHNR and FQNEAQ (reference sequence). There are 12 residues in the CDR3. V shed 7 bases and J shed 1 base, with 7 bases lying between them. The CDR3 sequence is CASIQGNTEAFF. DNA for the CDR3: TGTGCCAGCATCCAGGGGAACACTGAAGCTTTCTTT.

This clonotype was seen a handful of times. The chain employs TRBV5-1 and TRBJ2-2; 7 nucleotides match TRBD1. Trimming cost V 4 bases and J 5 bases; bases outside gene matches: 5. This CDR3 is built from 14 residues. In germline, CDR1 is SGHRS, CDR2 YFSETQ. This chain's CDR3 is CASSLRGQTGELFF. The CDR3, as DNA: TGCGCCAGCAGCCTCCGGGGACAGACCGGGGAGCTGTTTTTT.

Ten or more counts support this clonotype. The gene calls are TRBV20-1 and TRBJ2-7, with 8 bases matching TRBD2. With 6 bases clipped from V and 3 bases from J, the junction kept 10 bases outside the gene matches. CDR1 is DFQATT, CDR2 SNEGSKA, per germline (reference sequence). This CDR3 region has 14 residues. CDR3 nucleotides: TGCAGTGCCAAGCCGGCGGGAGGAGGCTACGAGCAGTACTTC. This gives the protein CSAKPAGGGYEQYF.

The V gene is TRBV5-1, the J gene TRBJ1-5; D is unresolved. The V gene lost 2 bases and the J gene lost 5 bases, with 8 bases spanning the gap. The germline V gene has CDR1 SGHRS and CDR2 YFSETQ. This CDR3 has 13 residues. As DNA, the CDR3 is TGCGCCAGCAGCTTAGGGAGGGATCAGCCCCAGCATTTT. This sequence encodes CASSLGRDQPQHF.

This clonotype was picked up many times. V gene TRBV12-3 or TRBV12-4 combines with J gene TRBJ1-1, with unresolved D. CDR3 length equals 12 residues. V was cut by 3 bases and J by 4 bases, with 6 bases left in between. CDR3 in DNA: TGTGCCAGCAGTTTGGCCTCCACTGAAGCTTTCTTT. It encodes CASSLASTEAFF.

In this sample, this clonotype turned up many times. The CDR3 DNA is TGTGCCTGGAGTAACGGGCTAGCGGGTGAGCAGTACTTC. This translates into CAWSNGLAGEQYF. This chain joins TRBV30 and TRBJ2-7; 8 bases map to TRBD2. The CDR3 length is 13 residues. The ends lost 2 bases at V and 7 bases at J; junction bases unmatched: 7. Per germline, CDR1 GTSNPN and CDR2 SVGIG (reference sequence). The entire variable domain, with the rest obtained from reference TRBV30 and TRBJ2-7, is as follows: SQTIHQWPATLVQPVGSPLSLECTVEGTSNPNLYWYRQAAGRGLQLLFYSVGIGQISSEVPQNLSASRPQDRQFILSSKKLLLSDSGFYLCAWSNGLAGEQYFGPGTRLTVT.

This clonotype was picked up many times. V and J are TRBV4-2 and TRBJ1-5; no clear D gene. Between the trimmed V and J ends, which lost 1 base and 3 bases, there was a span of 10 bases. The length of the CDR3 is 15 residues. Per the germline V gene, CDR1 is LGHNA and CDR2 is YNFKEQ. The chain's CDR3 is CASSQGTANNQPQHF. CDR3 DNA sequence: TGTGCCAGCAGCCAAGGAACGGCAAACAATCAGCCCCAGCATTTT.

The rearrangement joins TRBV2 to TRBJ1-1; no clear D gene. Germline V gene data show CDR1 as SNHLY and CDR2 as FYNNEI. Trimming stripped 4 bases from V and 5 bases from J, with 11 bases between. The CDR3 runs to 13 residues. The CDR3 DNA sequence: TGTGCCAGCAGTGTCTTAGACGAGACTGAAGCTTTCTTT. Translation gives CASSVLDETEAFF.

This clonotype was counted ten times or more. This chain links TRBV10-3 with TRBJ2-5, with D possibly TRBD2 on 7 matching bases. The CDR3 length is 15 residues. The V and J ends lost 10 bases and 3 bases respectively, with 21 bases between them. Germline V CDR1 and CDR2: ENHRY, SYGVKD. CDR3 sequence reads: CATSLGGGGEETQYF. In nucleotides, the CDR3 is TGTGCCACCTCCCTAGGGGGAGGGGGAGAAGAGACCCAGTACTTC.

At least ten counts were recorded for this clonotype. This chain uses TRBV9 with TRBJ1-2; no reliable D call. Trimming pared 4 bases from V and 0 bases from J, leaving 13 bases between. This CDR3 comprises 15 residues. CDR1 and CDR2 from the germline V gene are SGDLS and YYNGEE. The CDR3 region is CASSPRSSTNYGYTF. The CDR3 bases are TGTGCCAGCAGCCCGCGGAGCAGCACTAACTATGGCTACACCTTC.

V usage is TRBV27 and J usage is TRBJ2-5; maybe TRBD1 (6 bases). Germline values: CDR1 MNHEY, CDR2 SMNVEV (reference sequence). The CDR3 sequence is 14 residues long. Trimming shortened V by 3 bases and J by 2 bases, and 10 bases separated the two germline ends. The CDR3 here is CASSFWGQQETQYF. CDR3 nucleotides: TGTGCCAGCAGTTTTTGGGGACAACAAGAGACCCAGTACTTC.

This clonotype was recorded at least ten times. This rearrangement joins TRBV6-5 to TRBJ2-7, with TRBD2 matching over 9 bases. The length of the CDR3 is 15 residues. Germline V gene data show CDR1 as MNHEY and CDR2 as SVGAGI. Trimming cost V 2 bases and J 3 bases; bases outside gene matches: 5. The CDR3 loop reads CASSYISGSYYEQYF. CDR3 in DNA: TGTGCCAGCAGTTACATTAGCGGGAGTTACTACGAGCAGTACTTC.

This clonotype was counted at least ten times. The chain has TRBV20-1 and TRBJ1-1, with no clear D. There are 13 residues in the CDR3. Trimming cost V 0 bases and J 1 base, with 6 bases left between them. The germline CDR1 and CDR2 sequences are DFQATT and SNEGSKA (reference sequence). The CDR3 region is CSARDQKNTEAFF. CDR3 sequence (DNA): TGCAGTGCTAGAGATCAGAAGAACACTGAAGCTTTCTTT.

This clonotype was counted only a few times. CDR3 residues: CRVQLNTGELFF. The DNA for the CDR3 is TGCAGGGTCCAATTAAACACCGGGGAGCTGTTTTTT. This chain connects TRBV29-1 to TRBJ2-2; D gene uncertain. Germline CDR1 reads SQVTM; CDR2 reads ANQGSEA. The CDR3 totals 12 residues.

The chain links TRBV6-2 or TRBV6-3 to TRBJ2-3; 11 bases align to TRBD2. V trimming: 6 bases; J trimming: 2 bases; junction bases outside the gene matches: 16. Germline V gives CDR1 MNHEY, CDR2 SVGEGT. This CDR3 has 19 amino acids. The CDR3 protein is CASRSGIRTGLAATDTQYF. In DNA, the CDR3 is TGTGCCAGCAGGTCCGGGATAAGAACGGGACTAGCGGCCACAGATACGCAGTATTTT.